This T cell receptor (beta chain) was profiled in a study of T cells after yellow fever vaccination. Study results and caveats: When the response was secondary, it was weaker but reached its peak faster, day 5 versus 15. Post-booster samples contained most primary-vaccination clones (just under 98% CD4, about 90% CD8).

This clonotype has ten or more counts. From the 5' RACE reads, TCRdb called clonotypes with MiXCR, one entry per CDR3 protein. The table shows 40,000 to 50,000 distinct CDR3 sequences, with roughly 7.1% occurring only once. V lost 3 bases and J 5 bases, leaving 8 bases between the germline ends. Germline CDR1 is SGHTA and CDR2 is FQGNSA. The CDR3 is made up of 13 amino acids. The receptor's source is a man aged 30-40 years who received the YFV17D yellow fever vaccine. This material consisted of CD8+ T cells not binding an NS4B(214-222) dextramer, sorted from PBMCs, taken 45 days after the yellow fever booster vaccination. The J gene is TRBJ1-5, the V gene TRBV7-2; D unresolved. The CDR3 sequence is CASSFWNDQPQHF. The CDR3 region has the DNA TGTGCCAGCAGCTTTTGGAACGATCAGCCCCAGCATTTT.